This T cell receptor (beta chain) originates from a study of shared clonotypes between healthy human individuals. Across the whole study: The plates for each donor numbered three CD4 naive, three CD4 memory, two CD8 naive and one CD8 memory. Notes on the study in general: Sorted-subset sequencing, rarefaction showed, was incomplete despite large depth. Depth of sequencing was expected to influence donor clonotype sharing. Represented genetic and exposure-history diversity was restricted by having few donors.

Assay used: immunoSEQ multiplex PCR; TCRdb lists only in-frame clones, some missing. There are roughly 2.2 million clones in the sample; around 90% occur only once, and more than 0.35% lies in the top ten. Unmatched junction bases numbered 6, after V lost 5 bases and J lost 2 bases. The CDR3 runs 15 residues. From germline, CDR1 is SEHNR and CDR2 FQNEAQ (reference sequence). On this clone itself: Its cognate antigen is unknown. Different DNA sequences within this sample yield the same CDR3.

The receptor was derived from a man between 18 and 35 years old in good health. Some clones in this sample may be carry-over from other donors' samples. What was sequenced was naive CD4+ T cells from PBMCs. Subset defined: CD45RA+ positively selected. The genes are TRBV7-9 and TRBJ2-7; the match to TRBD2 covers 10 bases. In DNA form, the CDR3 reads TGTGCCAGCAGCCCCCTAGCGGGAGCGACCTACGAGCAGTACTTC. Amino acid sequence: CASSPLAGATYEQYF.